A selection of T cell receptor beta chains follows, all from one sample in a study of CD8 T cells in Susac syndrome. TCRdb fed the immunoSEQ multiplex PCR reads into MiXCR, producing one record per CDR3 protein. This table has roughly 150,000 distinct CDR3 sequences, approximately 94% appearing once. Sequencing used CD8+ T cells from PBMCs. These receptors all come from a human donor with multiple sclerosis. Both conserved end residues are part of each CDR3. Each record gives: clone size, J gene, V gene, D gene, CDR3 protein, CDR3 DNA. The D gene is left open where the match is weak. Where a row states a size, it is once, few, many or the class of an expanded clone; other rows omit it.

NA,TRBJ1-1,TRBV29-1,TRBD1,CSVGYRGVSEAFF,TGCAGCGTCGGATACAGGGGGGTTTCTGAAGCTTTCTTT
NA,TRBJ2-7,TRBV28,NA,CASSLGSDSYEQYF,TGTGCCAGCAGTTTAGGGAGCGACAGCTACGAGCAGTACTTC
NA,TRBJ2-7,TRBV5-1,NA,CASLGADYEQYF,TGCGCCTCCCTGGGGGCAGACTACGAGCAGTACTTC
NA,TRBJ1-6,TRBV5-1,NA,CASNVGNSPLHF,TGCGCCAGCAATGTGGGGAATTCACCCCTCCACTTT
NA,TRBJ1-2,TRBV15,NA,CATSSSPRTADGYTF,TGTGCCACCAGCTCCAGCCCGAGGACAGCAGATGGCTACACCTTC
NA,TRBJ1-2,TRBV12-3/TRBV12-4,TRBD1,CASSLDGQGRYGYTF,TGTGCCAGCAGTTTAGATGGACAGGGCCGCTATGGCTACACCTTC
NA,TRBJ1-5,TRBV4-2,NA,CASSLLRGSNQPQHF,TGTGCCAGCAGCCTTTTAAGGGGGAGCAATCAGCCCCAGCATTTT
NA,TRBJ2-1,TRBV9,TRBD2,CASSGTSGTYNEQFF,TGTGCCAGCAGCGGAACTAGCGGTACCTACAATGAGCAGTTCTTC
NA,TRBJ2-3,TRBV11-2,TRBD1,CASSWTGGQTDTQYF,TGTGCCAGCAGCTGGACAGGGGGACAAACAGATACGCAGTATTTT
NA,TRBJ1-5,TRBV30,NA,CAWSPSNQPQHF,TGTGCCTGGAGTCCGAGCAATCAGCCCCAGCATTTT
NA,TRBJ2-1,TRBV12-3/TRBV12-4,NA,CASIQGNEQFF,TGTGCCAGCATTCAGGGGAATGAGCAGTTCTTC
NA,TRBJ1-2,TRBV7-8,NA,CASSLVARDGSGGYTF,TGTGCCAGCAGCTTAGTGGCGCGGGACGGGTCAGGTGGCTACACCTTC
NA,TRBJ2-7,TRBV4-1,NA,CASSHPGEGFHEQYF,TGCGCCAGCAGCCATCCTGGAGAGGGCTTCCACGAGCAGTACTTC
NA,TRBJ2-7,TRBV13,NA,CASSSDQSEQYF,TGTGCCAGCAGCTCCGATCAGAGCGAGCAGTACTTC
NA,TRBJ2-2,TRBV15,TRBD1,CATSGGDRGTGELFF,TGTGCCACCAGCGGGGGAGACAGGGGAACCGGGGAGCTGTTTTTT
NA,TRBJ2-1,TRBV7-9,NA,CASSPGGGMEFF,TGTGCCAGCAGCCCTGGGGGGGGCATGGAGTTCTTC
once,TRBJ1-4,TRBV2,NA,CASIGDVEKLFF,TGTGCCAGCATCGGAGACGTTGAAAAACTGTTTTTT
NA,TRBJ2-7,TRBV6-5,TRBD2,CASSYSGLAGSEQYF,TGTGCCAGCAGTTACTCGGGTCTAGCGGGGAGCGAGCAGTACTTC
NA,TRBJ2-5,TRBV2,NA,CASSEMARTTQETQYF,TGTGCCAGCAGTGAAATGGCTAGGACGACACAAGAGACCCAGTACTTC
NA,TRBJ2-7,TRBV7-9,NA,CASSLGSLYEQYF,TGTGCCAGCAGCTTAGGCTCACTCTACGAGCAGTACTTC
NA,TRBJ1-2,TRBV5-4,TRBD1,CASTAGTGGRDGYTF,TGTGCCAGCACCGCCGGGACAGGGGGGCGAGATGGCTACACCTTC
NA,TRBJ2-7,TRBV27,TRBD1,CASSFDRANYEQYF,TGTGCCAGCAGTTTCGACAGGGCTAACTACGAGCAGTACTTC